This T cell receptor (beta chain) is drawn from a study of CD8+CD57+ T cells in acquired aplastic anemia. Genomic DNA was employed as the template in profiling TCR beta VDJ and CDR3. MiXCR was run by TCRdb on the reads, yielding one entry per CDR3 protein. The sample lists tens of thousands of distinct CDR3 sequences, under 50% occurring once. Germline assignment: CDR1 SQVTM and CDR2 ANQGSEA. J was trimmed by 7 bases and V by 6 bases; bases with no gene match: 9. CDR3 length: 13 amino acids. This clonotype was seen at least ten times. The source of this sequence is a human donor in good health, serving as a control. The chain uses TRBV29-1 and TRBJ1-2; 9 bases line up with TRBD1. The sample consisted of sorted CD4+, CD8+, or CD8+CD57+ T cells (not recorded which) from PBMCs. The CDR3 DNA reads as TGCAGCGTAGCGACTACAGGGGGCGTTGGCTACACCTTC. This sequence encodes CSVATTGGVGYTF. The variable domain in full, with the rest retrieved from reference TRBV29-1 and TRBJ1-2, is SAVISQKPSRDICQRGTSLTIQCQVDSQVTMMFWYRQQPGQSLTLIATANQGSEATYESGFVIDKFPISRPNLTFSTLTVSNMSPEDSSIYLCSVATTGGVGYTFGSGTRLTVV.